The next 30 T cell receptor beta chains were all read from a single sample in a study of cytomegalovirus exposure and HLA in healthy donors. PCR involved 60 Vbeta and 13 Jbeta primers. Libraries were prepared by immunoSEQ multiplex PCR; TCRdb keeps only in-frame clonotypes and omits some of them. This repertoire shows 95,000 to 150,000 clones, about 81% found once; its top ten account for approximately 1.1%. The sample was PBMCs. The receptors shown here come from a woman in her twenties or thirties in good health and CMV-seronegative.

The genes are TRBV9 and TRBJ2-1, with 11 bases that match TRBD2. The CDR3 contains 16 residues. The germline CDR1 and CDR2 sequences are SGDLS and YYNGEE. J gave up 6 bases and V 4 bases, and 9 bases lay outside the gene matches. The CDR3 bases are TGTGCCAGCAGCCCCACGGGGACTAGCGGCCTCAATGAGCAGTTCTTC. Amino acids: CASSPTGTSGLNEQFF.

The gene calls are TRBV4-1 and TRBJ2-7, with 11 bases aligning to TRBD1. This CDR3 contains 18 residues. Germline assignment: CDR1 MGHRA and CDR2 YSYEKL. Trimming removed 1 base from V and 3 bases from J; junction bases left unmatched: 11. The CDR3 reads CASSQALLGQGVVYEQYF. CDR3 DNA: TGCGCCAGCAGCCAAGCCCTACTGGGACAGGGGGTGGTCTACGAGCAGTACTTC.

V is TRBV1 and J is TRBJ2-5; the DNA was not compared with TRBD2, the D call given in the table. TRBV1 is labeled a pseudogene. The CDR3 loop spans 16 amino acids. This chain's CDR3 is CTSSHPPGGGRETQYF. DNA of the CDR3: TGCACCAGCAGCCACCCCCCCGGGGGGGGGAGAGAGACCCAGTACTTC.

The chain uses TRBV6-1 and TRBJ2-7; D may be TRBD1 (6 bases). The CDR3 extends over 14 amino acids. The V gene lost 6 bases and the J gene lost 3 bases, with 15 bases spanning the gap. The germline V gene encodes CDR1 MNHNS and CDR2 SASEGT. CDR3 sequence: CASRKQGTGYEQYF. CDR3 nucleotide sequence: TGTGCCAGCAGAAAACAGGGAACGGGCTACGAGCAGTACTTC.

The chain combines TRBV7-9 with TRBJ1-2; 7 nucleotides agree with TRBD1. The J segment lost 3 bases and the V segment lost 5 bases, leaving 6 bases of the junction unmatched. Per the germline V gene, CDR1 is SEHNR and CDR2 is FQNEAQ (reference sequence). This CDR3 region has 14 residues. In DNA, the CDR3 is TGTGCCAGCAGCCGGGGACAGCTTTACTATGGCTACACCTTC. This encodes CASSRGQLYYGYTF.

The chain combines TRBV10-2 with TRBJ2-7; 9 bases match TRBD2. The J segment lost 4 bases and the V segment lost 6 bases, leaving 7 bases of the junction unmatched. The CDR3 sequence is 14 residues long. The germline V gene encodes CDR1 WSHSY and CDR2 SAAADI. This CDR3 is CASRIAGAPYEQYF. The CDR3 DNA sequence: TGCGCCAGCAGAATAGCGGGAGCACCTTACGAGCAGTACTTC.

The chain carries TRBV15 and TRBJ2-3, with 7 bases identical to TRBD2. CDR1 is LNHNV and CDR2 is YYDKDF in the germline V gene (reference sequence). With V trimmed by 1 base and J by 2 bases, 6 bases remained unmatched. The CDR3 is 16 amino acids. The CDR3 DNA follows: TGTGCCACCAGCAGAGGCTCTAGCGGAAACACAGATACGCAGTATTTT. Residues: CATSRGSSGNTDTQYF.

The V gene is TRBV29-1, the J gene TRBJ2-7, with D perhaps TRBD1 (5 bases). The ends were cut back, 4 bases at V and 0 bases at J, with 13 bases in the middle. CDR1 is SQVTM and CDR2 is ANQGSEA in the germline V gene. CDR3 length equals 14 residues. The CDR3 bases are TGCAGCGTTGCAGGCAGGGTTGGCTCCTACGAGCAGTACTTC. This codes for CSVAGRVGSYEQYF.

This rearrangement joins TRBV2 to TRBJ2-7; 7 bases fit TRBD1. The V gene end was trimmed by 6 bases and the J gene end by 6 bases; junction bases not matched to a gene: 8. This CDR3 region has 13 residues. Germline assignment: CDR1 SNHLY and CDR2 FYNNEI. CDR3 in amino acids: CASRGDRVAEQYF. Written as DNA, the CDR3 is TGTGCCAGCAGAGGCGACAGGGTAGCCGAGCAGTACTTC.

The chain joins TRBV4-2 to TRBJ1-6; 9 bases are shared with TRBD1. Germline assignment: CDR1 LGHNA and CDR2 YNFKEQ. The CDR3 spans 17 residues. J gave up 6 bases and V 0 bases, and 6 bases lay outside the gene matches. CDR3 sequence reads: CASSQDIGTGLNSPLHF. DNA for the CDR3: TGTGCCAGCAGCCAAGACATAGGGACAGGGCTTAATTCACCCCTCCACTTT.

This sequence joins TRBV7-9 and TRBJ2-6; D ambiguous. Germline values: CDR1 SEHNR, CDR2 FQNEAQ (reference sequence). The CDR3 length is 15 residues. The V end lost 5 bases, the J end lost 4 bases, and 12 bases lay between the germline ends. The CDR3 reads CASSPRQAGANVLTF. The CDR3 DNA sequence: TGTGCCAGCAGCCCACGACAAGCCGGGGCCAACGTCCTGACTTTC.

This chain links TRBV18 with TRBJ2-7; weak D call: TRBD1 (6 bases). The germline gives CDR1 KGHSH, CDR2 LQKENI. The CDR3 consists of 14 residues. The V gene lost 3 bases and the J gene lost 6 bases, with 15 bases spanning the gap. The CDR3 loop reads CASSPGRGSGEQYF. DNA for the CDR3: TGTGCCAGCTCACCGGGCAGGGGCAGCGGCGAGCAGTACTTC.

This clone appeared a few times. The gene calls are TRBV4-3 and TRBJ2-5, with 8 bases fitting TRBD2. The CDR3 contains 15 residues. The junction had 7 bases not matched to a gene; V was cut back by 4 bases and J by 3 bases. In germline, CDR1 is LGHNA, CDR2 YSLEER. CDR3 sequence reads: CASSRGGLAEETQYF. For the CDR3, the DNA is TGCGCCAGCAGCCGCGGAGGACTAGCCGAAGAGACCCAGTACTTC.

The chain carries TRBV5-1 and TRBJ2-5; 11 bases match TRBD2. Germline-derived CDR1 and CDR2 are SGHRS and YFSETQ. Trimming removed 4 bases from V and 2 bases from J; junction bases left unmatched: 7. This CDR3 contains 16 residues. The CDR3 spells CASSTRLAGGQETQYF. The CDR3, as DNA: TGCGCCAGCAGCACTAGGCTAGCGGGGGGACAAGAGACCCAGTACTTC.

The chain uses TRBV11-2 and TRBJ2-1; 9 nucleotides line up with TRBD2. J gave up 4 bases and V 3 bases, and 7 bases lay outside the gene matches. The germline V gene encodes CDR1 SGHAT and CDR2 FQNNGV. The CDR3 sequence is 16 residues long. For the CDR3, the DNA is TGTGCCAGCAGCTTCCATTCTAGCGGGGTTTACAATGAGCAGTTCTTC. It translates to CASSFHSSGVYNEQFF.

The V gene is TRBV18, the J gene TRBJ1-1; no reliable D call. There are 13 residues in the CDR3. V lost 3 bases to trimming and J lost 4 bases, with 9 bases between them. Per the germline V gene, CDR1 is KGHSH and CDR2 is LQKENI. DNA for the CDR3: TGTGCCAGCTCACCGGGGAGGAGCACTGAAGCTTTCTTT. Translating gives CASSPGRSTEAFF.

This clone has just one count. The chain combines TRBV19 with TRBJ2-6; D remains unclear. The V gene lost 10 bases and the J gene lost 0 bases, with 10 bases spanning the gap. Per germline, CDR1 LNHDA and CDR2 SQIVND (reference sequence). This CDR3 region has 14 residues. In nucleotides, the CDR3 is TGTGCCACCAGACAAAGCTCTGGGGCCAACGTCCTGACTTTC. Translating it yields CATRQSSGANVLTF.

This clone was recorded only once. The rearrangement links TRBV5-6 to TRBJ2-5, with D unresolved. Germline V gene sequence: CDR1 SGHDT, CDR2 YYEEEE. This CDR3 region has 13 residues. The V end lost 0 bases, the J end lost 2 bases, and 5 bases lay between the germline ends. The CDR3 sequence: CASSLDRQETQYF. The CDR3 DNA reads TGTGCCAGCAGCTTGGACAGACAAGAGACCCAGTACTTC.

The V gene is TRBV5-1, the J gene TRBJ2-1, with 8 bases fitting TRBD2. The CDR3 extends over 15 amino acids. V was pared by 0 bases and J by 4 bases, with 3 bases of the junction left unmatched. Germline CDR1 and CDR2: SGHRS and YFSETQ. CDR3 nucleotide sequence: TGCGCCAGCAGCTTGGCACTAGCGGATTACAATGAGCAGTTCTTC. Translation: CASSLALADYNEQFF.

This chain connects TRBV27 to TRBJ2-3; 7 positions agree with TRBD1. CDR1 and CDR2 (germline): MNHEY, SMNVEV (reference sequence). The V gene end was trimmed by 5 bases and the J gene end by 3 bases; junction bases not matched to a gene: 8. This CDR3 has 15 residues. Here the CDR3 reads CASSIRDRATDTQYF. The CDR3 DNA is TGTGCCAGCAGTATCCGGGACAGAGCTACAGATACGCAGTATTTT.

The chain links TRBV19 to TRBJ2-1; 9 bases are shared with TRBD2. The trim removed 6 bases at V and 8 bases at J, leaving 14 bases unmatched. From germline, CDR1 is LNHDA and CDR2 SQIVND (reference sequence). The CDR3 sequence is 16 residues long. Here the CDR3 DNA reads TGTGCCAGTAGCGATCAGGCGGGAGGGCCTCTCGATGAGCAGTTCTTC. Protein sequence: CASSDQAGGPLDEQFF. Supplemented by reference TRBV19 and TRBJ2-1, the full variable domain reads DGGITQSPKYLFRKEGQNVTLSCEQNLNHDAMYWYRQDPGQGLRLIYYSQIVNDFQKGDIAEGYSVSREKKESFPLTVTSAQKNPTAFYLCASSDQAGGPLDEQFFGPGTRLTVL.

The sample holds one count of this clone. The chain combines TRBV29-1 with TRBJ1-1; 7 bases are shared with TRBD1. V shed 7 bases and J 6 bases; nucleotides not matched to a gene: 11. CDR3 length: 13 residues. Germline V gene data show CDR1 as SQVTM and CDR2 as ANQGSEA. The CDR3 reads CSARQGRWAEAFF. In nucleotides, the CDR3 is TGCAGCGCTAGACAGGGCCGATGGGCTGAAGCTTTCTTT.

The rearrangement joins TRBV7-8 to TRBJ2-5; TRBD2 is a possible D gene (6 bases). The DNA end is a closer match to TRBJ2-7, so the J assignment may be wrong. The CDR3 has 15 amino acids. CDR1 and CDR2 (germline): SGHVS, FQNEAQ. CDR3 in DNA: TGTGCCAGCAGCTTAGTCGGGGGTGTCGCCTACGAGCAGTACTTC. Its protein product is CASSLVGGVAYEQYF.

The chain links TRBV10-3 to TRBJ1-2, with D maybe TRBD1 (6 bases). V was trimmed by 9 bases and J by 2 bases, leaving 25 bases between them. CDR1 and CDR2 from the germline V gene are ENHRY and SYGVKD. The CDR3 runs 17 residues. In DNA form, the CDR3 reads TGTGCCATTACCGCCCGGACAGATGGAGATAAAAACTATGGCTACACCTTC. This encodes CAITARTDGDKNYGYTF.

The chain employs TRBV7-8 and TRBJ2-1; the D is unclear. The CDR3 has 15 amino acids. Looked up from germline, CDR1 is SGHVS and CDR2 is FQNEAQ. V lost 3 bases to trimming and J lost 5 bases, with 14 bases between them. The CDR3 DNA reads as TGTGCCAGCAGCTTCCAAATACATCGGGACAATGAGCAGTTCTTC. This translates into CASSFQIHRDNEQFF.

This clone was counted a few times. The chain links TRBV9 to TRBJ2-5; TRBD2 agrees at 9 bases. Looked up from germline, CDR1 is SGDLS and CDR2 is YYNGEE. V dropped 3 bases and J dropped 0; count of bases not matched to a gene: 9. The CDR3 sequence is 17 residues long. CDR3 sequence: CASSGAGGKPNQETQYF. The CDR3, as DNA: TGTGCCAGCAGCGGAGCGGGGGGCAAACCTAACCAAGAGACCCAGTACTTC.

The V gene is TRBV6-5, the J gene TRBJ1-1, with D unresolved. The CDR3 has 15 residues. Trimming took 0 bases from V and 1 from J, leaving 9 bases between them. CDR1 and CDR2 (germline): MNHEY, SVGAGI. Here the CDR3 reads CASSYSEVWNTEAFF. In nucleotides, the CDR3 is TGTGCCAGCAGTTACTCGGAGGTTTGGAACACTGAAGCTTTCTTT.

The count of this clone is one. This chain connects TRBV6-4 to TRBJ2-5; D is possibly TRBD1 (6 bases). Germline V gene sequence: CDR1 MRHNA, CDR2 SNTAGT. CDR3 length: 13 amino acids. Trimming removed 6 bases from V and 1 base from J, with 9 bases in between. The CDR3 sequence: CASSRTAQETQYF. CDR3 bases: TGTGCCAGCAGCAGGACAGCCCAAGAGACCCAGTACTTC.

The CDR3 coding sequence is TGCAGCGTGGGACAGTTAGACGAGCAGTACTTC. Protein: CSVGQLDEQYF. The chain couples TRBV29-1 to TRBJ2-7, with 7 positions matching TRBD1. Trimming at V came to 6 bases and at J to 5 bases, leaving 4 bases not matched to a gene. Germline-derived CDR1 and CDR2 are SQVTM and ANQGSEA. The CDR3 contains 11 residues.

CDR3 loop: CASRTPGTGNSPLHF. CDR3 DNA sequence: TGTGCCAGCAGGACTCCCGGGACAGGGAACTCACCCCTCCACTTT. The chain has TRBV7-8 and TRBJ1-6; TRBD1 agrees at 9 bases. This CDR3 comprises 15 residues. Trimming cost V 6 bases and J 10 bases; bases outside gene matches: 10. CDR1 and CDR2 (germline): SGHVS, FQNEAQ.